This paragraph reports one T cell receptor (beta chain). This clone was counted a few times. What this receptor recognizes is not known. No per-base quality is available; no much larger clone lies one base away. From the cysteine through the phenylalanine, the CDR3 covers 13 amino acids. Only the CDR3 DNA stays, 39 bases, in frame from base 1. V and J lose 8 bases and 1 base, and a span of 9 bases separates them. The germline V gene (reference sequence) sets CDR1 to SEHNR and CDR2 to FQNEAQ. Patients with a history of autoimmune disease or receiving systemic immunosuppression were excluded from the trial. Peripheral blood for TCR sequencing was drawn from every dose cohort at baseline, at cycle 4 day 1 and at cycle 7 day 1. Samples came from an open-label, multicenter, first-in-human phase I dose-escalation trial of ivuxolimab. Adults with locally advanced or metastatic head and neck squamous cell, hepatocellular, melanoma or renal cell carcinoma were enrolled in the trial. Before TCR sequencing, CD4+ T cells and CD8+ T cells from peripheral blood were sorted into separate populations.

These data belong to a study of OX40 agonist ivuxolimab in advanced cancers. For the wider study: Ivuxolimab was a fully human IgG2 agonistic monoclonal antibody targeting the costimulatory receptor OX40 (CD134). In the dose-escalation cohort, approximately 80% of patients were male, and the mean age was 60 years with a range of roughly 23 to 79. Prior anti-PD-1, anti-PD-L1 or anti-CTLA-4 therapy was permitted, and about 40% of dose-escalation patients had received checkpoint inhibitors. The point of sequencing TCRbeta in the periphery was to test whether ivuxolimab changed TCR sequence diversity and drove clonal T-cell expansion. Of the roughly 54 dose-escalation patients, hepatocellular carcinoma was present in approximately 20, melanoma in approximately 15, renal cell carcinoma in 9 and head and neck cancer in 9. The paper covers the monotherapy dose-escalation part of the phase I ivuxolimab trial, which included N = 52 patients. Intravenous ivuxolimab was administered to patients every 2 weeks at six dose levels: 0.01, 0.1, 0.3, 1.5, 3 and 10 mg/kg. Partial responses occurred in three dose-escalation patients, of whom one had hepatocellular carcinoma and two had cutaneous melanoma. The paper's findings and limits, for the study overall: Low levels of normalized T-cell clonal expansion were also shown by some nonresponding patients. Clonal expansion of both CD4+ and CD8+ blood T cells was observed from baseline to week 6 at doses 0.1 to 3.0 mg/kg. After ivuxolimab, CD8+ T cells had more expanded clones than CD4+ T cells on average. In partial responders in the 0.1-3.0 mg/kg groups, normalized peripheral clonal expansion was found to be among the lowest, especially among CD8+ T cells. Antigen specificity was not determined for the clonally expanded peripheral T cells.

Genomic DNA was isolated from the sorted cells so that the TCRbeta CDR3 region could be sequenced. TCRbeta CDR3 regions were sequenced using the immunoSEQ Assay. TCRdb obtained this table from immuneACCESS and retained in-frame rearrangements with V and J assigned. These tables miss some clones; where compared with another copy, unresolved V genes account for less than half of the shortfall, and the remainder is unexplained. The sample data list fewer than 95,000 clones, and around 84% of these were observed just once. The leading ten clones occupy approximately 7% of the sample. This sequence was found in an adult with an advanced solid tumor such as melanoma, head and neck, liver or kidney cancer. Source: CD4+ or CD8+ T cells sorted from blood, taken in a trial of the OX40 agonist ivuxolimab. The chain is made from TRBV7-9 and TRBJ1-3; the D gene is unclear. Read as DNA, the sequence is TGTGCCAGCGGGCCGGGATCTGGAAACACCATATATTTT. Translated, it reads CASGPGSGNTIYF.